These T cell receptor beta chains were read from a single sample in a study of blood T cell repertoires in COVID-19. Here immunoSEQ multiplex PCR was the method, and the copy in TCRdb shows in-frame clones only, minus some. Of approximately 400,000 clones listed, 88% are singletons. The sample comprised PBMCs or T cells enriched from blood (not recorded which). Source of these receptors: a woman aged 18-29 years who had recovered from COVID-19. The CDR3 runs from the conserved cysteine through the conserved F or W. The order of the fields is D gene, J gene, V gene, CDR3 protein. The D gene is left open where the match is weak.

>-|TRBJ1-1|TRBV21-1
CASRRFKLNTEAFF
>-|TRBJ2-6|TRBV6-5
CASSSVHSGANVLTF
>-|TRBJ1-6|TRBV5-5
CASSLMGGNSPLHF
>TRBD1|TRBJ1-2|TRBV4-1
CASSGTAYGYTF
>-|TRBJ1-4|TRBV7-2
CASSAWPQGGEKLFF
>-|TRBJ1-4|TRBV14
CASSPRDILEKLFF
>-|TRBJ1-1|TRBV19
CASTRTKNTEAFF
>TRBD2|TRBJ2-1|TRBV5-4
CASSLGGRVAGGKNEQFF
>-|TRBJ1-2|TRBV30
CAWSRRPRTVNYGYTF
>-|TRBJ1-3|TRBV6-1
CASSGPQGAPSSGNTIYF
>-|TRBJ1-6|TRBV5-4
CASSSGGGKSSPLHF
>-|TRBJ1-2|TRBV19
CASSTLSIGYTF
>-|TRBJ1-3|TRBV7-2
CASSLRGQKSSGNTIYF
>-|TRBJ2-1|TRBV5-1
CASSFLSSYNEQFF
>-|TRBJ1-5|TRBV9
CASSVIQGANQPQHF
>TRBD1|TRBJ1-2|TRBV7-9
CASSFQQGAPHYGYTF
>-|TRBJ1-5|TRBV4-2
CASSQDFGYEQPQHF
>TRBD1|TRBJ2-1|TRBV9
CASSDRDRANNEQFF
>TRBD2|TRBJ2-3|TRBV5-1
CASSPAGTSAEVTQYF
>TRBD2|TRBJ2-3|TRBV27
CASRTSGGDHTDTQYF
>TRBD2|TRBJ2-5|TRBV5-8
CASSWSGGAGETQYF
>-|TRBJ1-4|TRBV20-1
CSASPTGIVPNEKLFF
>TRBD1|TRBJ1-1|TRBV7-6
CASSPRVSTGLVSTEAFF
>TRBD1|TRBJ1-5|TRBV4-2
CASSNHAGQGIQPQHF
>-|TRBJ2-1|TRBV30
CARDGGRSNEQFF
>TRBD2|TRBJ2-1|TRBV2
CASSVTSGGAHNEQFF
>TRBD1|TRBJ2-5|TRBV5-1
CASRQGSEETQYF
>-|TRBJ1-1|TRBV4-1
CASSQDRDFDSWGNTEAFF
>TRBD2|TRBJ2-7|TRBV5-4
CASSPRGGGYYEQYF
>-|TRBJ1-6|TRBV14
CASSPGVSPLHF
>-|TRBJ2-7|TRBV6-6
CASGKGDIAGEQYF
>TRBD1|TRBJ2-3|TRBV4-2
CASSQDLPGQGTADTQYF
>TRBD1|TRBJ1-2|TRBV5-1
CASSPGQGAYYGYTF
>TRBD2|TRBJ2-7|TRBV18
CASSPTGPGGSYEQYF
>-|TRBJ1-5|TRBV6-2/TRBV6-3
CASSSTGYSNQPQHF
>TRBD1|TRBJ1-1|TRBV4-1
CASSVRQGVMRNTEAFF
>-|TRBJ1-3|TRBV30
CACIPGTSVSGNTIYF
>TRBD1|TRBJ1-1|TRBV5-1
CASSFGQGSVEAFF
>TRBD2|TRBJ2-1|TRBV7-3
CASSSGLHSGEQFF
>TRBD1|TRBJ1-2|TRBV27
CASSLRQGVNGYTF
>-|TRBJ1-6|TRBV30
CAWMKGMSARNSPLHF
>-|TRBJ1-2|TRBV5-6
CASSLGQNYGYTF
>-|TRBJ1-2|TRBV7-2
CASSLGPGGQGYTF
>TRBD2|TRBJ2-5|TRBV7-3
CASSSTAGTSGVAAETQYF
>TRBD1|TRBJ2-7|TRBV13
CASSRTPRQGLWIYEQYF
>-|TRBJ2-6|TRBV9
CASSVLAPWSSGANVLTF